This T cell receptor beta chain was captured in a study of CD4 T cells in relation to SARS-CoV-2 and coronaviruses. Study at large: The restricting HLA molecule for shared crossreactive spike epitopes was mapped. The study, taken as a whole, reports: About 65% of donors had memory CD4+ clonotypes crossrecognizing SARS-CoV-2 and common cold coronavirus spike.

Survey-level TCR-beta sequencing used DNA from CEF-cultured naive and memory CD4+ T cells. The table came from immunoSEQ multiplex PCR; TCRdb's copy has only in-frame clones and leaves some out. The sample includes roughly 41,000 clones, 82% of them seen just once. This clone was counted once. Its cognate antigen is unknown. Germline CDR1 reads LNHNV; CDR2 reads YYDKDF (reference sequence). Trimming at V came to 0 bases and at J to 0 bases, leaving 6 bases not matched to a gene. CDR3 size: 17 residues. This TCR derives from an adult with COVID-19. The source material was naive CD4+ T cells from PBMCs, cultured in vitro. Indicated subset: naive CD4+ T cells isolated by negative enrichment. J is TRBJ2-7 and V is TRBV15; 9 nucleotides line up with TRBD2. The CDR3 region is CATSRDGLALSSYEQYF. DNA of the CDR3: TGTGCCACCAGCAGAGATGGACTAGCGTTGAGCTCCTACGAGCAGTACTTC.